One and the same sample provided the 5 T cell receptor beta chains below, sequenced in a study of blood T cell repertoires in COVID-19. The assay was immunoSEQ multiplex PCR, and TCRdb's table has in-frame clones only and misses some. In the table there are about 95,000 clones, around nine tenths of which are singletons. Sequencing input: peripheral blood. The receptors were sampled from a woman in her 50s in a cohort sampled during active COVID-19.

The chain uses TRBV7-2 and TRBJ2-7; TRBD1 matches 7 bases. CDR1 is SGHTA and CDR2 is FQGNSA in the germline V gene. Losses at the gene ends were 5 bases for V and 7 bases for J; bases not matched to a gene: 14. The CDR3 length is 15 residues. CDR3 bases: TGTGCCAGCAGCCCTTCTCAGACAGGGCAAGGTGAGCAGTACTTC. Translating gives CASSPSQTGQGEQYF.

This rearrangement joins TRBV3-1 (or the pseudogene TRBV3-2) to TRBJ1-2; 10 bases fit TRBD1. The CDR3 sequence is 16 residues long. The germline CDR1 and CDR2 sequences are LGHDT and YNNKEL (reference sequence). Losses at the gene ends were 4 bases for V and 0 bases for J; bases not matched to a gene: 5. CDR3 sequence reads: CASSLSGTGANYGYTF. CDR3 sequence (DNA): TGTGCCAGCAGCCTCTCTGGGACAGGGGCTAACTATGGCTACACCTTC.

The V and J genes are TRBV5-1 and TRBJ2-5; D not certain. The ends were cut back, 1 base at V and 5 bases at J, with 9 bases in the middle. This CDR3 spans 13 amino acids. Germline lookup yields CDR1 SGHRS and CDR2 YFSETQ. The CDR3 bases are TGCGCCAGCAGCTTGAACAACGGGGAGACCCAGTACTTC. Translated, it gives CASSLNNGETQYF.

The CDR3, as DNA: TGTGCCAGCAGCCTCGCGGGACAGTCCTACGAGCAGTACTTC. Protein sequence: CASSLAGQSYEQYF. This sequence joins TRBV6-6 and TRBJ2-7; possibly TRBD1 for D (7 bases). Per the germline V gene, CDR1 is MNHNY and CDR2 is SVGAGI (reference sequence). V dropped 6 bases and J dropped 1 base, with 13 bases sitting between them. The CDR3 is 14 amino acids.

This sequence joins TRBV13 and TRBJ2-1, with 14 bases identical to TRBD2. Germline V gene sequence: CDR1 PRHDT, CDR2 FYEKMQ (reference sequence). The trim removed 3 bases at V and 8 bases at J, leaving 12 bases unmatched. This CDR3 is 18 amino acids long. The CDR3 DNA sequence: TGTGCCAGCAGCTTGATAGAGACTAGCGGGGGGGCACGGGATGAGCAGTTCTTC. It translates to CASSLIETSGGARDEQFF. The entire variable domain, with the rest obtained from reference TRBV13 and TRBJ2-1, is as follows: AAGVIQSPRHLIKEKRETATLKCYPIPRHDTVYWYQQGPGQDPQFLISFYEKMQSDKGSIPDRFSAQQFSDYHSELNMSSLELGDSALYFCASSLIETSGGARDEQFFGPGTRLTVL.